This T cell receptor beta chain was obtained from a study of T cells in Graves' hyperthyroidism and ophthalmopathy. Amplification of TCR beta CDR3 regions used RNA as the template. The HTBI primer set was used in a first-round RT-PCR of the TCR CDR3. TCRdb re-called the multiplex PCR reads with MiXCR, one entry per CDR3 protein. This table holds about 360,000 distinct CDR3 sequences, roughly 25% found once. The CDR3 extends over 13 amino acids. Germline V gene sequence: CDR1 SEHNR, CDR2 FQNEAQ (reference sequence). V dropped 5 bases and J dropped 3 bases, with 10 bases sitting between them. This chain connects TRBV7-9 to TRBJ1-2; maybe TRBD1 (6 bases). Material: blood. The clonotype comes from a man aged 50-60 years with Graves' hyperthyroidism. As DNA, the CDR3 is TGTGCCAGCAGCGCAGGGGAGTACTATGGCTACACCTTC. Translation: CASSAGEYYGYTF.